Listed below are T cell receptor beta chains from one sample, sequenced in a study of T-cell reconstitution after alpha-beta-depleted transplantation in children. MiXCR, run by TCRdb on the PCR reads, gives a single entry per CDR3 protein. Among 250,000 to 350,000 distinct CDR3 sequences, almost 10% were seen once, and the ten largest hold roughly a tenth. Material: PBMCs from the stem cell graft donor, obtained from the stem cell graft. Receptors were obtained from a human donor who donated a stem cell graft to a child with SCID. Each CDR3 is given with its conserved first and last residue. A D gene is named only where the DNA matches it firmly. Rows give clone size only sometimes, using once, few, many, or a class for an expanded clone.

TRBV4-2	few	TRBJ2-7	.	TGTGCCAGCAGCCAAGATGGGCGGGGTCGGGAGCAGTACTTC	CASSQDGRGREQYF
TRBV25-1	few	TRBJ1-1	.	TGTGCCAGCAGTGAATCCCGGTGGTCGAACACTGAAGCTTTCTTT	CASSESRWSNTEAFF
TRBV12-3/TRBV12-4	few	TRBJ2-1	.	TGTGCCAGCGGTGGCCGCACCTTAAATGAGCAGTTCTTC	CASGGRTLNEQFF
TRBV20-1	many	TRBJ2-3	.	TGCAGTGCTATCTGGCGGGATACGCAGTATTTT	CSAIWRDTQYF
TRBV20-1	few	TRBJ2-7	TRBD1	TGCAGTGCCGAAAAAACCAGGGGGACAACCTACGAGCAGTACTTC	CSAEKTRGTTYEQYF
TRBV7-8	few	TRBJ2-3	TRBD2	TGTGCCAGCAGCTTAGCGCGGTTAGCGGGGGTCCCCACAGATACGCAGTATTTT	CASSLARLAGVPTDTQYF
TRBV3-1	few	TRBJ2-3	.	TGTGCCAGCAGCCAAGATATAGCGACAGATACGCAGTATTTT	CASSQDIATDTQYF
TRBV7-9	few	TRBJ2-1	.	TGTGCCAGCAGCACAGACACATCCTACAATGAGCAGTTCTTC	CASSTDTSYNEQFF
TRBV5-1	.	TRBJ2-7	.	TGCGCCAGCAGCTACGAAACGAGCCGGAGCTACGAGCAGTACTTC	CASSYETSRSYEQYF
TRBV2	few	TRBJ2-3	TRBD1	TGTGCCAGCAGTGAATTGCCAGGGGGCACCGATACGCAGTATTTT	CASSELPGGTDTQYF
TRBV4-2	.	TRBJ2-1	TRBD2	TGTGCCAGCAGCCAAGAAGGACTAGCGGGGGGCCGCTTTGAAAATGAGCAGTTCTTC	CASSQEGLAGGRFENEQFF
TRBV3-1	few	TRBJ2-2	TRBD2	TGTGCCAGCAGCCAGCTAGCGGGGGGGCCGGTCACCGGGGAGCTGTTTTTT	CASSQLAGGPVTGELFF
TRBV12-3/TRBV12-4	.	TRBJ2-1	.	TGTGCCAGCAGCCCGGGCGGTGAGCAGTTCTTC	CASSPGGEQFF
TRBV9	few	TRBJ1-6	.	TGTGCCAGCAGCGTACGTCCGCAGGATAATTCACCCCTCCACTTT	CASSVRPQDNSPLHF
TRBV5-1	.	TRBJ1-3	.	TGCGCCAGCAGCGTTACAGGCTCTGGAAACACCATATATTTT	CASSVTGSGNTIYF
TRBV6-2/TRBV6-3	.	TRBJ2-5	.	TGTGCCAGCAGTAGATCCGTTAACTGGGGGGGCCCCTCAACCCAGTACTTC	CASSRSVNWGGPSTQYF
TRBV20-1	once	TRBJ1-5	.	TGCAGTGCTAAGGGGGGGTCTGATAGCAATCAGCCCCAGCATTTT	CSAKGGSDSNQPQHF
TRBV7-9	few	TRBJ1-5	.	TGTGCCAGCGGCACAAGTAGCAATCAGCCCCAGCATTTT	CASGTSSNQPQHF
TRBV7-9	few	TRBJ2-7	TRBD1	TGTGCCAGCAGCTTAATCGGACAGGGGGTGTACGAGCAGTACTTC	CASSLIGQGVYEQYF
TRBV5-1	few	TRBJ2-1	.	TGCGCCAGCAGATGGGACTTCAGCTCCTACAATGAGCAGTTCTTC	CASRWDFSSYNEQFF
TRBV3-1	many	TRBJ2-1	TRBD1	TGTGCCAGCAGCCAAGAGACAGGGGGGCAGTTCTTC	CASSQETGGQFF
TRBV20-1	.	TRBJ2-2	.	TGCAGTGCTAGAGCGGGCGCAGCACAAACCGGGGAGCTGTTTTTT	CSARAGAAQTGELFF
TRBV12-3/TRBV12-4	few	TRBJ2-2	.	TGTGCCAGGAGGGTCAACGGGGAGCTGTTTTTT	CARRVNGELFF
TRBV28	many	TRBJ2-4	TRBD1	TGTGCCAGCAGTTCTCTCGGGACAGAACGAAACATTCAGTACTTC	CASSSLGTERNIQYF
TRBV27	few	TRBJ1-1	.	TGTGCCAGCAGTTTAATGGGGATTCGGACTGAAGCTTTCTTT	CASSLMGIRTEAFF
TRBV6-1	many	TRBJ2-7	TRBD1	TGTGCCAGCAGCGTAGACAGGGGTACCTACGAGCAGTACTTC	CASSVDRGTYEQYF
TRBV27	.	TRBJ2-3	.	TGTGCCAGCAGTTTAAGTAGGTTGGACACAGATACGCAGTATTTT	CASSLSRLDTDTQYF
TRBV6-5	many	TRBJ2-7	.	TGTGCCAGCAGGCTAACGACCGGGACAGCGGGGAACGAGCAGTACTTC	CASRLTTGTAGNEQYF
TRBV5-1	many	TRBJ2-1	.	TGTGCCAGCAGCTTAGTCGATGAGCAGTTCTTC	CASSLVDEQFF
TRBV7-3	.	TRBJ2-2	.	TGTGCCAGCAGCTTAACGGGGCGGGAGCTGTTTTTT	CASSLTGRELFF
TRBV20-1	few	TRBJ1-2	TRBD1	TGCAGTGCTACTCCGGGACAGACTAACTATGGCTACACCTTC	CSATPGQTNYGYTF
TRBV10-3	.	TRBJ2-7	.	TGTGCCATCAGCGGACTGGGTAACGAGCAGTACTTC	CAISGLGNEQYF
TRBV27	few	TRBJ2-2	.	TGTGCCAGCAGTCCCCTGAGTAGCGCGACCGGGGAGCTGTTTTTT	CASSPLSSATGELFF
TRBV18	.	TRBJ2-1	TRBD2	TGTGCCAGCTCACCACCAAGGACTTCTGATTTAGCGGGGGGGCCCGATGAGCAGTTCTTC	CASSPPRTSDLAGGPDEQFF
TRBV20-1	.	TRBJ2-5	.	TGCAGTGCTAGACCCCCTATAGGGGGCCAAGAGACCCAGTACTTC	CSARPPIGGQETQYF
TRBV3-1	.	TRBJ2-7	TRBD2	TGTGCCAGCAGCTATCGACAGCGGGGGGACACCTACGAGCAGTACTTC	CASSYRQRGDTYEQYF
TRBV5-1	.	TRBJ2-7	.	TGCGCCAGCAGGTCCGAAAGCCCCTACGAGCAGTACTTC	CASRSESPYEQYF
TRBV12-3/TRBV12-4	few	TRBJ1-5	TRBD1	TGTGCCAGCAGTACCCGGGACAGAGGCAATCAGCCCCAGCATTTT	CASSTRDRGNQPQHF
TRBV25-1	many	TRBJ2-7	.	TGTGCCAGCAGTTCCGGGGGATACGAGCAGTACTTC	CASSSGGYEQYF
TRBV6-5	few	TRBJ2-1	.	TGTGCCAGCAGTTTCCTTGTAGGGCGCAATGAGCAGTTCTTC	CASSFLVGRNEQFF
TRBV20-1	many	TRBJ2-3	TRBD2	TGCAGTGCTAGAGGAGCTAGCGGTGGTACAGATACGCAGTATTTT	CSARGASGGTDTQYF
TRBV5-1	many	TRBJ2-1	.	TGCGCCAGCAGCTTTAGACAAGCTCAGGATGAGCAGTTCTTC	CASSFRQAQDEQFF
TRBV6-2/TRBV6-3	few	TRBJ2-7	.	TGTGCCAGCAGTTACTTAGGTACCTACGAGCAGTACTTC	CASSYLGTYEQYF
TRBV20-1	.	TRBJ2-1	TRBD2	TGCAGTGCTAGAGGGCCCGGGGCGGGGGGCTCCTACAATGAGCAGTTCTTC	CSARGPGAGGSYNEQFF
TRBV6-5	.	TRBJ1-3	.	TGTGCCAGCAGTTACTCGACCGGAGGGGGAAACACCATATATTTT	CASSYSTGGGNTIYF
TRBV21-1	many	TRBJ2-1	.	TGTGCCAGCAGCAGGCCACAGGGTGTAAATGAGCAGTTCTTC	CASSRPQGVNEQFF
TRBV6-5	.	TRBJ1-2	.	TGTGCCAGCAGTTACGGGGGGGTAGTCTATGGCTACACCTTC	CASSYGGVVYGYTF
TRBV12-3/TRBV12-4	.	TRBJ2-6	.	TGTACCAGCAGTTTGAATATTGATAAGGGTGAGTCTGGGGCCAACGTCCTGACTTTC	CTSSLNIDKGESGANVLTF
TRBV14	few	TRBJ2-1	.	TGTGCCAGCAGCGGTGAGATCAGCTCCTACAATGAGCAGTTCTTC	CASSGEISSYNEQFF
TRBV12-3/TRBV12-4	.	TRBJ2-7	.	TGTGCCAGCAGTTTACAGGGACTCTCCTACGAGCAGTACTTC	CASSLQGLSYEQYF
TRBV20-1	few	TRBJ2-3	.	TGCAGTGCTAGAAGGGAGAGGGGCACAGATACGCAGTATTTT	CSARRERGTDTQYF
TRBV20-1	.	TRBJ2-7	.	TGCAGTGCTAGCCCCAGGACCTACGAGCAGTACTTC	CSASPRTYEQYF
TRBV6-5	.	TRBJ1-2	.	TGTGCCAGCAGCGCAGGGTCTGGCTACACCTTC	CASSAGSGYTF
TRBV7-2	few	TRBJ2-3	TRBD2	TGTGCCAGCAGCTTAGCGCACAGACTAGCGGCCACAGATACGCAGTATTTT	CASSLAHRLAATDTQYF
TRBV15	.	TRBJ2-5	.	TGTGCCACCAGCAGAGATTGGACACAAGAGACCCAGTACTTC	CATSRDWTQETQYF
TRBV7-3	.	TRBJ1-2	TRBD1	TGTGCCAGCAGCTTAGACTCAGGGGGCTATGGCTACACCTTC	CASSLDSGGYGYTF
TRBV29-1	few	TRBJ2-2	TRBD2	TGCAGCGCTTTCGGGGGGGAGAACACCGGGGAGCTGTTTTTT	CSAFGGENTGELFF
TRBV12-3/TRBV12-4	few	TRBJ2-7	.	TGTGCCAGCAGTTTAGGCTTCCGGGGCTCCGAGCAGTACTTC	CASSLGFRGSEQYF
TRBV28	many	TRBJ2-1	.	TGTGCCGCTGGCACTCTTTACAATGAGCAGTTCTTC	CAAGTLYNEQFF
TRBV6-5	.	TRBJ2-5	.	TGTGCCAGCAGTTTCCGAGAGTCGTTGGGGACCCAGTACTTC	CASSFRESLGTQYF